The entry that follows covers one T cell receptor beta chain sequence. This specimen comes from a study of cytomegalovirus exposure and HLA in healthy donors. Primers: 60 Vbeta forward and 13 Jbeta reverse. Sequencing was performed with immunoSEQ multiplex PCR; in TCRdb, only in-frame clones are kept and a portion is missing. Recorded for this sample: about 140,000 clones. Germline V CDR1 and CDR2: SNHLY, FYNNEI. The CDR3 spans 14 residues. Unmatched junction bases numbered 7, after V lost 6 bases and J lost 7 bases. The specimen sequenced was PBMCs. The gene calls are TRBV2 and TRBJ2-2, with 8 bases aligning to TRBD2. This TCR came from a young woman in good health and CMV-seronegative. CDR3 DNA: TGTGCCAGCAGGGGGACTAGAGGAAACGGGGAGCTGTTTTTT. Its protein product is CASRGTRGNGELFF.